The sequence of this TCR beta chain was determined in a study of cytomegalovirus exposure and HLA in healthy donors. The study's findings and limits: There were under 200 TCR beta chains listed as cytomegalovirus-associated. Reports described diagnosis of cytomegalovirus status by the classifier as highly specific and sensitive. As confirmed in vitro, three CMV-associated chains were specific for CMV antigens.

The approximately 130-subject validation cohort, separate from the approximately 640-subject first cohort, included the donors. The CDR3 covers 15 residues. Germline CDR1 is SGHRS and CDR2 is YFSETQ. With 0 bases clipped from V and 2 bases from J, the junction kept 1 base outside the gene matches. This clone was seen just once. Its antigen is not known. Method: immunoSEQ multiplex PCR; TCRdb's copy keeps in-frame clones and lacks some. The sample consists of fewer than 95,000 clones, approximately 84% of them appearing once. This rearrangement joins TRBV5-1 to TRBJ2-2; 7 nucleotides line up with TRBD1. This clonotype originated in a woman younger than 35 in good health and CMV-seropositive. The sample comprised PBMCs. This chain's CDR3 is CASSLGQGNTGELFF. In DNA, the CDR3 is TGCGCCAGCAGCTTGGGACAGGGTAACACCGGGGAGCTGTTTTTT. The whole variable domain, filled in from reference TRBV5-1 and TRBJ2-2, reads KAGVTQTPRYLIKTRGQQVTLSCSPISGHRSVSWYQQTPGQGLQFLFEYFSETQRNKGNFPGRFSGRQFSNSRSEMNVSTLELGDSALYLCASSLGQGNTGELFFGEGSRLTVL.